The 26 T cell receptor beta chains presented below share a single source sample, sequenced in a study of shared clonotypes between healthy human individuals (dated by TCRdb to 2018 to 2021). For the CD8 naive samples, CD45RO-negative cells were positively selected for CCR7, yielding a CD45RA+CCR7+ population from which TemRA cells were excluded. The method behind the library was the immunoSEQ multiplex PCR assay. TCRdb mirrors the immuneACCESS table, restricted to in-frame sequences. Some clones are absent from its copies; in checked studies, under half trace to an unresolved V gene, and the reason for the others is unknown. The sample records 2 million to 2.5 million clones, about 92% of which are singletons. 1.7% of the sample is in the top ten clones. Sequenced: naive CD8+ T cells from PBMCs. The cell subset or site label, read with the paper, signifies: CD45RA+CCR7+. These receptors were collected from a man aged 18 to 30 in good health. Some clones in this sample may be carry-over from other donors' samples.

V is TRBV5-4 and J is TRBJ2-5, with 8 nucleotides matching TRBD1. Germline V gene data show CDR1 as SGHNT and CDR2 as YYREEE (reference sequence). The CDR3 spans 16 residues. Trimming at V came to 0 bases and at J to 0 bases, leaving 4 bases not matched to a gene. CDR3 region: CASSLVAGGYQETQYF. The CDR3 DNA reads TGTGCCAGCAGCTTGGTGGCAGGGGGCTACCAAGAGACCCAGTACTTC.

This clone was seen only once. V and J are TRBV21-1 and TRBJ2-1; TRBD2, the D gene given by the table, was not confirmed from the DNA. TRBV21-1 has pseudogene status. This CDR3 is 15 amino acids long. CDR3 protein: CASSSRDSYYNEQFF. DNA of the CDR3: TGTGCCAGCAGCTCCCGGGACTCCTACTACAATGAGCAGTTCTTC.

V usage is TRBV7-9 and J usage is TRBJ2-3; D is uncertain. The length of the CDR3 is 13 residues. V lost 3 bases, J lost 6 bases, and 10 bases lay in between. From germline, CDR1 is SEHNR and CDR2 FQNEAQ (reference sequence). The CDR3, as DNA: TGTGCCAGCAGCTTCGGTCCCGGCGATACGCAGTATTTT. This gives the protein CASSFGPGDTQYF.

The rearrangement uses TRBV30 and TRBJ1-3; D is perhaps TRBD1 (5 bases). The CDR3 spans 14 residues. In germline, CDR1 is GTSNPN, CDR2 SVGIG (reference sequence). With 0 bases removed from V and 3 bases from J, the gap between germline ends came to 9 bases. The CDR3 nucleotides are TGTGCCTGGAGTGTACGGGGGATTGGAAACACCATATATTTT. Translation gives CAWSVRGIGNTIYF.

CDR3 region: CASSPRTAYFYGYTF. CDR3 nucleotides: TGTGCCAGCAGCCCAAGGACAGCCTATTTCTATGGCTACACCTTC. This chain connects TRBV6-5 to TRBJ1-2; D possibly corresponds to TRBD1 (6 bases). The CDR3 sequence is 15 residues long. V was pared by 6 bases and J by 4 bases, with 18 bases between. CDR1 MNHEY and CDR2 SVGAGI come from the germline V gene.

As DNA, the CDR3 is TGTGCCAGCAGCGCCCGGGGCGGGAGCTACGAGCAGTACTTC. This codes for CASSARGGSYEQYF. The chain uses TRBV7-9 and TRBJ2-7, with 7 bases identical to TRBD2. The CDR3 is 14 amino acids. V was clipped by 5 bases and J by 3 bases; unmatched bases: 7. Germline V gene data show CDR1 as SEHNR and CDR2 as FQNEAQ (reference sequence).

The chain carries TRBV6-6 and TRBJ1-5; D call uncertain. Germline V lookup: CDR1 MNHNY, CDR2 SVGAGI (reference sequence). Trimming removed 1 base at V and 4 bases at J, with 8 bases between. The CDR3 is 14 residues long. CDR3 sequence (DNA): TGTGCCAGCAGTTACTGGGTAGCAAATCAGCCCCAGCATTTT. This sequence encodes CASSYWVANQPQHF.

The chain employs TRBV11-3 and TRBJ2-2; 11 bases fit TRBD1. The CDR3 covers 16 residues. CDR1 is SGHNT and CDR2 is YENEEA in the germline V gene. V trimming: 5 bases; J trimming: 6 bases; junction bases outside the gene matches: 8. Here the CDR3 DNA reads TGTGCCAGCAGCGACCCGGGACAGGGGGGCGCCGGGGAGCTGTTTTTT. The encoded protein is CASSDPGQGGAGELFF.

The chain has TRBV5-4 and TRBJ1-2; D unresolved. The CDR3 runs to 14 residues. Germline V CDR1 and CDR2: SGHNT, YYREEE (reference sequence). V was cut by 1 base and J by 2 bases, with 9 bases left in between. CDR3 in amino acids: CASSLRTVNYGYTF. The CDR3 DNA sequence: TGTGCCAGCAGCTTGAGGACGGTGAACTATGGCTACACCTTC.

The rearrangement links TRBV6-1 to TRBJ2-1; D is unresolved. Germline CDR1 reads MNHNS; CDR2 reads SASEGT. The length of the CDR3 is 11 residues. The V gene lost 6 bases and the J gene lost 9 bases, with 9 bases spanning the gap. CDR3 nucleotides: TGTGCCAGCAGAACCATATTTGAGCAGTTCTTC. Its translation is CASRTIFEQFF.

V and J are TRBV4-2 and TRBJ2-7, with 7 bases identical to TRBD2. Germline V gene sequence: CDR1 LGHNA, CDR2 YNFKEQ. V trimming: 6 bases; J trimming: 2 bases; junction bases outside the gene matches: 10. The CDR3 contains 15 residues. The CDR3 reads CASRPGGPSAYEQYF. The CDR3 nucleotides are TGTGCCAGCAGGCCGGGGGGTCCATCAGCCTACGAGCAGTACTTC.

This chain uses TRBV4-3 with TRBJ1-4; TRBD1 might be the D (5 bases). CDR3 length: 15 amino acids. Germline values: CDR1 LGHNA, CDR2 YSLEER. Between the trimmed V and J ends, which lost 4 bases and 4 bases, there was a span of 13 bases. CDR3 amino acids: CASSPGGRLNEKLFF. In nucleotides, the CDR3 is TGCGCCAGCAGCCCTGGGGGGAGACTTAATGAAAAACTGTTTTTT.

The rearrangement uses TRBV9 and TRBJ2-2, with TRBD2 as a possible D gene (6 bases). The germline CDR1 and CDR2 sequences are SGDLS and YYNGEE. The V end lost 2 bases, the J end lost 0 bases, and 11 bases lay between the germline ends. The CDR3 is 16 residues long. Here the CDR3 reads CASSVNQRANTGELFF. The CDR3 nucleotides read TGTGCCAGCAGCGTTAACCAGCGGGCGAACACCGGGGAGCTGTTTTTT.

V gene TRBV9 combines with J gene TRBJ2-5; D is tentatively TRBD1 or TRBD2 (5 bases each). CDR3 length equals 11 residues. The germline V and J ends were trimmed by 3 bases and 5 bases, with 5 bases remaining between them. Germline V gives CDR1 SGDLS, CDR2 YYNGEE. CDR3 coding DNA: TGTGCCAGCAGCGGGGACGAGACCCAGTACTTC. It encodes CASSGDETQYF.

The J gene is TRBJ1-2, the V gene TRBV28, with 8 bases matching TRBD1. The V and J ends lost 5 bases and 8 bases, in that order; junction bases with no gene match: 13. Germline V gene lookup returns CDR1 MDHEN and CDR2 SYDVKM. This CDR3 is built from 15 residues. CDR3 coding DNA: TGTGCCAGCAGTGCCGGGGTCTGGACAGGGAAAGGCTACACCTTC. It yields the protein CASSAGVWTGKGYTF.

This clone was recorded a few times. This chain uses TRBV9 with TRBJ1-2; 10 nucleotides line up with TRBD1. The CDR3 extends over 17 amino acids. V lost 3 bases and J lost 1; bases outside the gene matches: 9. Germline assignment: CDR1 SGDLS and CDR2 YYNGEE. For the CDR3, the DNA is TGTGCCAGCAGCGCCGGGACAGGGGAACGACTTAACTATGGCTACACCTTC. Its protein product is CASSAGTGERLNYGYTF.

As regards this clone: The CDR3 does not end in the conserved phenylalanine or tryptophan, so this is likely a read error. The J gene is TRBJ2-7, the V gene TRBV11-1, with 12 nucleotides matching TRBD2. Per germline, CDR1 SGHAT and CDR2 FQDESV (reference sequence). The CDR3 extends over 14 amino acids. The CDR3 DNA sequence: TGTGCCAGCAGCCTAGCGGGAGGGCCGTACGAGCAGTACCTC. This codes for CASSLAGGPYEQYL.

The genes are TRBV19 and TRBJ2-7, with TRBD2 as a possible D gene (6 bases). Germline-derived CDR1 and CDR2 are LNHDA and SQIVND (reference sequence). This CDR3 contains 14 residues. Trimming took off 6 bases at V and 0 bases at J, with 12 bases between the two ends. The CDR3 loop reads CASSPWEDSYEQYF. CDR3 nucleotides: TGTGCCAGTAGCCCATGGGAGGACTCCTACGAGCAGTACTTC.

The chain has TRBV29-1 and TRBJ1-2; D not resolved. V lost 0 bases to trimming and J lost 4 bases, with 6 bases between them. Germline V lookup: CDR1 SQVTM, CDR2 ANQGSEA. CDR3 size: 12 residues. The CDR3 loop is CSVEDTLYGYTF. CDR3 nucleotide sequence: TGCAGCGTTGAAGATACACTCTATGGCTACACCTTC.

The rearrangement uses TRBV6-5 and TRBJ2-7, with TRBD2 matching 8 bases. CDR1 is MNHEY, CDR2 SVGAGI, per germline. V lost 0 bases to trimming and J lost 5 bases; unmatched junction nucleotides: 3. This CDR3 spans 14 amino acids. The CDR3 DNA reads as TGTGCCAGCAGTTACTCACGAGCGGGAGACGAGCAGTACTTC. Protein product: CASSYSRAGDEQYF.

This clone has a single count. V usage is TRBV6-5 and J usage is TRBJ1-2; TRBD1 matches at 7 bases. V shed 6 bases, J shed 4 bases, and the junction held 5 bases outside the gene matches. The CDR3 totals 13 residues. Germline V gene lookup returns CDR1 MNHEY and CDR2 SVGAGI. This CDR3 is CASRGGQTYGYTF. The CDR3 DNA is TGTGCCAGCAGGGGGGGACAGACCTATGGCTACACCTTC.

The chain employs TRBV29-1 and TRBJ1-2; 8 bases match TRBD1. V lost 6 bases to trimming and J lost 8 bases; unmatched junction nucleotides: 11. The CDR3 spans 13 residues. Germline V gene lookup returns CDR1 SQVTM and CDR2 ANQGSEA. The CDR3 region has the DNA TGCAGCGTCCATTTCTCAGGGGGCAGCGGCTACACCTTC. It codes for CSVHFSGGSGYTF.

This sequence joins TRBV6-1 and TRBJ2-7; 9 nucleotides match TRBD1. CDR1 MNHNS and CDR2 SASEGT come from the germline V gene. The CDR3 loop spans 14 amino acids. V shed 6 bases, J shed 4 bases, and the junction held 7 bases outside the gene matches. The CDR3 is CASSDPGTGYEQYF. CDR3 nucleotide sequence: TGTGCCAGCAGCGACCCCGGGACAGGGTACGAGCAGTACTTC.

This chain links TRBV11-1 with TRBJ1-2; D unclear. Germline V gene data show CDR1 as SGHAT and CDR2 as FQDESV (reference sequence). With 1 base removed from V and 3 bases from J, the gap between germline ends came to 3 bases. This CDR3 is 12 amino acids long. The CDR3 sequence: CASSLGYYGYTF. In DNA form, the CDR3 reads TGTGCCAGCAGCTTAGGTTACTATGGCTACACCTTC.

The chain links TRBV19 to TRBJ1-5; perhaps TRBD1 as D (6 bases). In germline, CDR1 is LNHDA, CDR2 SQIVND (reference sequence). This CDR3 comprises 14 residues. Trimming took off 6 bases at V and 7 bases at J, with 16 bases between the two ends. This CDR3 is CASRSTGSEQPQHF. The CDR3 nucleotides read TGTGCCAGTAGGAGCACAGGGTCCGAGCAGCCCCAGCATTTT.

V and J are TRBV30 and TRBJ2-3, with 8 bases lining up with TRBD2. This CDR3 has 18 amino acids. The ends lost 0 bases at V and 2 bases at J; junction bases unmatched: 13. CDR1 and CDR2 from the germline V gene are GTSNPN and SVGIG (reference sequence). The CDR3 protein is CAWSVLESAGDYTDTQYF. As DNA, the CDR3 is TGTGCCTGGAGTGTACTAGAGTCAGCGGGGGACTACACAGATACGCAGTATTTT.